These 25 T cell receptor beta chains came from one sample sequenced in a study of neurological immune-mediated disorders. MiXCR, applied by TCRdb to the 5' RACE reads, yields one record per CDR3 protein. The sample carries fewer than 110,000 distinct CDR3 sequences, 10% to 13% recorded once. Time point meaning: longitudinal time-point 3. Sequencing was performed on PBMCs. The source of these receptors is a female donor with HTLV-1-associated myelopathy (HAM/TSP).

This clonotype is medium-sized within its sample. The J gene is TRBJ2-1, the V gene TRBV7-2; 8 bases line up with TRBD2. V lost 1 base to trimming and J lost 7 bases; unmatched junction nucleotides: 9. The CDR3 runs to 16 residues. The V gene's germline CDR1 is SGHTA and CDR2 FQGNSA. CDR3 sequence (DNA): TGTGCCAGCAGCTTAGACCTTGGGCCTAGCGGGAATGAGCAGTTCTTC. Protein: CASSLDLGPSGNEQFF.

This clonotype was seen many times. Here the CDR3 DNA reads TGCAGTGGATCCGGGGGGGTCACAGATACGCAGTATTTT. Translation gives CSGSGGVTDTQYF. The V call is TRBV20-1, the J call TRBJ2-3; 8 nucleotides match TRBD2. In germline, CDR1 is DFQATT, CDR2 SNEGSKA (reference sequence). The junction had 5 bases not matched to a gene; V was cut back by 7 bases and J by 2 bases. The CDR3 totals 13 residues.

This clonotype was counted many times. The chain carries TRBV20-1 and TRBJ2-1; 9 nucleotides agree with TRBD2. The V and J ends lost 0 bases and 2 bases, in that order; junction bases with no gene match: 2. The length of the CDR3 is 15 residues. Germline CDR1 and CDR2: DFQATT and SNEGSKA (reference sequence). CDR3 bases: TGCAGTGCTAGAGAGGTAGCGGGGGCCTACAATGAGCAGTTCTTC. This sequence encodes CSAREVAGAYNEQFF.

This clonotype was seen many times. V and J are TRBV15 and TRBJ2-4; unclear D gene. Per germline, CDR1 LNHNV and CDR2 YYDKDF (reference sequence). This CDR3 has 12 residues. Here the CDR3 reads CATGSLGNIQYF. The CDR3 DNA sequence: TGTGCTACCGGATCACTTGGGAACATTCAGTACTTC. Full variable domain (outside the CDR3, taken from reference TRBV15 and TRBJ2-4): DAMVIQNPRYQVTQFGKPVTLSCSQTLNHNVMYWYQQKSSQAPKLLFHYYDKDFNNEADTPDNFQSRRPNTSFCFLDIRSPGLGDTAMYLCATGSLGNIQYFGAGTRLSVL.

This clonotype came up many times. The V and J genes are TRBV5-5 and TRBJ2-1, with a weak D call TRBD1 (6 bases). This CDR3 has 16 residues. With 0 bases removed from V and 0 bases from J, the gap between germline ends came to 10 bases. Germline V lookup: CDR1 SGHKS, CDR2 YYEKEE (reference sequence). The DNA of the CDR3 is TGTGCCAGCAGCTTGGCGGCGGACAGCTCCTACAATGAGCAGTTCTTC. Translated: CASSLAADSSYNEQFF.

This clonotype was picked up many times. V gene TRBV7-2 combines with J gene TRBJ2-2; D gene uncertain. The length of the CDR3 is 15 residues. The V gene lost 1 base and the J gene lost 3 bases, with 9 bases spanning the gap. Per germline, CDR1 SGHTA and CDR2 FQGNSA. The CDR3 region is CASSLEGLYTGELFF. The CDR3 bases are TGTGCCAGCAGCTTAGAGGGTCTCTACACCGGGGAGCTGTTTTTT.

This clonotype was counted ten times or more. The V and J genes are TRBV7-2 and TRBJ2-1, with 9 positions matching TRBD2. This CDR3 has 15 amino acids. V lost 6 bases and J lost 13; bases outside the gene matches: 16. From germline, CDR1 is SGHTA and CDR2 FQGNSA. The CDR3 DNA follows: TGTGCCAGCAGATCCGTACGTGGGAGCGGGGGGCCACAGTTCTTC. Translated, it gives CASRSVRGSGGPQFF.

This clonotype came up many times. The genes are TRBV7-2 and TRBJ2-4; D gene uncertain. This CDR3 region has 13 residues. Trimming removed 8 bases from V and 5 bases from J, with 13 bases in between. Germline CDR1 SGHTA, CDR2 FQGNSA. The CDR3 protein is CASEGIVENIQYF. The DNA of the CDR3 is TGTGCCAGCGAAGGGATAGTGGAAAACATTCAGTACTTC.

This clonotype was observed at least ten times. This rearrangement joins TRBV9 to TRBJ2-1; D may be TRBD2 (5 bases). Trimming removed 0 bases at V and 9 bases at J, with 16 bases between. CDR1 is SGDLS and CDR2 is YYNGEE in the germline V gene. The CDR3 loop spans 15 amino acids. The CDR3 DNA reads as TGTGCCAGCAGCGTAGGAGGGTCCCAGGATGGTGAGCAGTTCTTC. As protein: CASSVGGSQDGEQFF.

This clonotype was counted ten times or more. The chain has TRBV12-5 and TRBJ2-7; TRBD1 agrees at 9 bases. The V and J ends lost 6 bases and 1 base, in that order; junction bases with no gene match: 10. Per the germline V gene, CDR1 is LGHNT and CDR2 is FRNRAP. CDR3 length: 16 amino acids. In DNA, the CDR3 is TGTGCTAGTGGATCCTCCCCCGGGACAGGGTCCTACGAGCAGTACTTC. Protein sequence: CASGSSPGTGSYEQYF.

There are many counts of this clonotype. The chain links TRBV7-8 to TRBJ2-3, with unresolved D. The V end was cut by 0 bases, the J end by 5 bases, with 9 bases between. Germline V lookup: CDR1 SGHVS, CDR2 FQNEAQ. This CDR3 is 14 amino acids long. The CDR3 reads CASSLAPRRDTQYF. Written as DNA, the CDR3 is TGTGCCAGCAGCTTAGCTCCGAGGAGAGATACGCAGTATTTT. The full variable domain, with the rest looked up from reference TRBV7-8 and TRBJ2-3, is GAGVSQSPRYKVAKRGQDVALRCDPISGHVSLFWYQQALGQGPEFLTYFQNEAQLDKSGLPSDRFFAERPEGSVSTLKIQRTQQEDSAVYLCASSLAPRRDTQYFGPGTRLTVL.

In this sample, this clonotype turned up many times. This chain uses TRBV20-1 with TRBJ2-3, with TRBD2 matching over 8 bases. Losses at the gene ends were 8 bases for V and 3 bases for J; bases not matched to a gene: 10. The length of the CDR3 is 14 residues. Germline loops: CDR1 DFQATT, CDR2 SNEGSKA (reference sequence). The DNA of the CDR3 is TGCAGTAAAAGAGCGGGAGATGGAACAGATACGCAGTATTTT. It yields the protein CSKRAGDGTDTQYF.

The V call is TRBV6-5, the J call TRBJ2-3; a weak D match, TRBD1 (6 bases). Germline loops: CDR1 MNHEY, CDR2 SVGAGI. The V end lost 7 bases, the J end lost 2 bases, and 13 bases lay between the germline ends. The CDR3 runs to 14 residues. The CDR3 region is CASNRVGLTDTQYF. In DNA form, the CDR3 reads TGTGCCAGCAACAGGGTGGGCCTCACAGATACGCAGTATTTT.

This clonotype occurred many times. The chain joins TRBV15 to TRBJ2-1; D not resolved. The germline CDR1 and CDR2 sequences are LNHNV and YYDKDF (reference sequence). This CDR3 region has 13 residues. With 0 bases removed from V and 15 bases from J, the gap between germline ends came to 15 bases. In nucleotides, the CDR3 is TGTGCCACCAGCAGAGATTCGGAAGGGTCCCCGTTCTTC. Residues: CATSRDSEGSPFF.

This clonotype is medium-sized (0.01 to 0.1%) in the sample. The rearrangement uses TRBV3-1 and TRBJ1-1; no clear D gene. The CDR3 is 13 residues long. The germline V gene has CDR1 LGHDT and CDR2 YNNKEL (reference sequence). The germline V and J ends were trimmed by 6 bases and 1 base, with 9 bases remaining between them. As DNA, the CDR3 is TGTGCCAGCAGTAGACGACAGAACACTGAAGCTTTCTTT. Encoded protein: CASSRRQNTEAFF.

Ten or more counts support this clonotype. The genes are TRBV20-1 and TRBJ2-2; TRBD2 is a possible D gene (6 bases). V was cut by 5 bases and J by 4 bases, with 14 bases left in between. The CDR3 has 14 amino acids. Germline values: CDR1 DFQATT, CDR2 SNEGSKA (reference sequence). DNA of the CDR3: TGCAGTGCTGGCGGGATCGGTGCCACCGGGGAGCTGTTTTTT. Translating gives CSAGGIGATGELFF.

This clonotype was counted only a few times. CDR3 amino acids: CASSLGAGATRTEAFF. CDR3 coding DNA: TGCGCCAGCAGCTTGGGGGCCGGGGCAACACGAACTGAAGCTTTCTTT. The V gene is TRBV5-1, the J gene TRBJ1-1, with D possibly TRBD1 on 5 matching bases. The V end was cut by 0 bases, the J end by 5 bases, with 17 bases between. CDR1 SGHRS and CDR2 YFSETQ come from the germline V gene. The length of the CDR3 is 16 residues.

The CDR3 reads CSARNFRERKYQETQYF. The CDR3, as DNA: TGCAGTGCTAGGAATTTCAGGGAGCGCAAGTACCAAGAGACCCAGTACTTC. The chain couples TRBV20-1 to TRBJ2-5; D could derive from TRBD1 or TRBD2 (5 bases each). This CDR3 has 17 amino acids. Germline V gives CDR1 DFQATT, CDR2 SNEGSKA (reference sequence). Trimming left V 3 bases short and J 0 bases short, with 20 bases between.

This clonotype occurred many times. The chain joins TRBV5-1 to TRBJ1-2, with unresolved D. Trimming pared 6 bases from V and 8 bases from J, leaving 17 bases between. Per germline, CDR1 SGHRS and CDR2 YFSETQ. The CDR3 loop spans 13 amino acids. The chain's CDR3 is CASKREPAEGYTF. In nucleotides, the CDR3 is TGCGCCAGCAAGAGGGAACCCGCCGAAGGCTACACCTTC.

This clonotype came up many times. This sequence joins TRBV6-5 and TRBJ2-1, with D possibly TRBD2 on 5 matching bases. CDR1 is MNHEY, CDR2 SVGAGI, per germline. With 5 bases removed from V and 7 bases from J, the gap between germline ends came to 9 bases. The CDR3 runs to 12 residues. CDR3 nucleotides: TGTGCCAGCAGTCGCCGAGGGAATGAGCAGTTCTTC. This translates into CASSRRGNEQFF.

This clonotype was picked up many times. The gene calls are TRBV12-3 or TRBV12-4 and TRBJ2-2; 15 bases match TRBD2. The V and J ends lost 6 bases and 0 bases, in that order; junction bases with no gene match: 2. The CDR3 loop spans 17 amino acids. This CDR3 reads CASRGLAGGSNTGELFF. The CDR3 bases are TGTGCCAGCAGGGGACTAGCGGGGGGATCGAACACCGGGGAGCTGTTTTTT.

The genes are TRBV28 and TRBJ2-3, with 8 bases aligning to TRBD2. Germline CDR1 reads MDHEN; CDR2 reads SYDVKM. The V gene end was trimmed by 5 bases and the J gene end by 4 bases; junction bases not matched to a gene: 8. The CDR3 is made up of 15 amino acids. The DNA for the CDR3 is TGTGCCAGCAGTCCCGGGGGGGTAGGTCCAGATACGCAGTATTTT. Translating gives CASSPGGVGPDTQYF.

Details on this clonotype: A clone one base away is much larger, so this may be a read error. The chain couples TRBV6-2 or TRBV6-3 to TRBJ2-2, with 7 bases matching TRBD2. The CDR3 spans 13 residues. Germline loops: CDR1 MNHEY, CDR2 SVGEGT. With V trimmed by 6 bases and J by 6 bases, 4 bases remained unmatched. CDR3 nucleotide sequence: TGTGCCAGCAGGCCAGCGGGATCCGGGGAGCTGTTTTTT. Translating it yields CASRPAGSGELFF.

This clonotype has a count of ten or more. The chain employs TRBV5-1 and TRBJ1-1; D gene uncertain. The CDR3 is made up of 13 amino acids. Trimming shortened V by 1 base and J by 5 bases, and 9 bases separated the two germline ends. Per germline, CDR1 SGHRS and CDR2 YFSETQ. The CDR3 region has the DNA TGCGCCAGCAGCTTGTCGGGGAGAACTGAAGCTTTCTTT. This codes for CASSLSGRTEAFF.

This clonotype showed up many times. V and J are TRBV15 and TRBJ1-4, with a weak D call TRBD1 (6 bases). V was cut by 2 bases and J by 7 bases, with 17 bases left in between. The CDR3 sequence is 16 residues long. From germline, CDR1 is LNHNV and CDR2 YYDKDF (reference sequence). CDR3 DNA: TGTGCCACCAGCAGAAACCGGCAGGGGTTCGGTGAAAAACTGTTTTTT. Translating gives CATSRNRQGFGEKLFF. Full variable domain (outside the CDR3, taken from reference TRBV15 and TRBJ1-4): DAMVIQNPRYQVTQFGKPVTLSCSQTLNHNVMYWYQQKSSQAPKLLFHYYDKDFNNEADTPDNFQSRRPNTSFCFLDIRSPGLGDTAMYLCATSRNRQGFGEKLFFGSGTQLSVL.